One T cell receptor (beta chain) is described in this entry. Its target is unknown. Profiled with immunoSEQ multiplex PCR; TCRdb holds only in-frame clones, not every one. This sample has fewer than 40,000 clones, with roughly 95% found just once. Each clinical donor contributed on average around 110,000 T cells from unsorted cryopreserved PBMC. With 8 bases clipped from V and 4 bases from J, the junction kept 17 bases outside the gene matches. The CDR3 has 19 residues. Germline CDR1 SGHTA, CDR2 FQGNSA. The data are from a study of T cells in tuberculosis. Across the whole study: A South African cohort included IGRA-negative adolescents, latently infected IGRA-positive adolescents and adults with active tuberculosis.

Findings and limits, study-wide: GMM-specific TCRs were nearer to active tuberculosis alpha repertoires, suggesting expansion. A GMM-specific repertoire classifier reached 75% to 90% accuracy, AUROC more than 0.8.

The receptor's source is a donor aged 10-35 years with latent tuberculosis or without tuberculosis infection. The sample taken for sequencing was PBMCs. The J gene is TRBJ2-1, the V gene TRBV7-2; 13 bases fit TRBD2. The CDR3 protein is CASRSRTSGSLGAYNEQFF. The CDR3 DNA reads as TGTGCCAGCCGTTCCAGGACTAGCGGGAGTCTTGGGGCTTACAATGAGCAGTTCTTC. Full variable domain (outside the CDR3, taken from reference TRBV7-2 and TRBJ2-1): GAGVSQSPSNKVTEKGKDVELRCDPISGHTALYWYRQSLGQGLEFLIYFQGNSAPDKSGLPSDRFSAERTGGSVSTLTIQRTQQEDSAVYLCASRSRTSGSLGAYNEQFFGPGTRLTVL.